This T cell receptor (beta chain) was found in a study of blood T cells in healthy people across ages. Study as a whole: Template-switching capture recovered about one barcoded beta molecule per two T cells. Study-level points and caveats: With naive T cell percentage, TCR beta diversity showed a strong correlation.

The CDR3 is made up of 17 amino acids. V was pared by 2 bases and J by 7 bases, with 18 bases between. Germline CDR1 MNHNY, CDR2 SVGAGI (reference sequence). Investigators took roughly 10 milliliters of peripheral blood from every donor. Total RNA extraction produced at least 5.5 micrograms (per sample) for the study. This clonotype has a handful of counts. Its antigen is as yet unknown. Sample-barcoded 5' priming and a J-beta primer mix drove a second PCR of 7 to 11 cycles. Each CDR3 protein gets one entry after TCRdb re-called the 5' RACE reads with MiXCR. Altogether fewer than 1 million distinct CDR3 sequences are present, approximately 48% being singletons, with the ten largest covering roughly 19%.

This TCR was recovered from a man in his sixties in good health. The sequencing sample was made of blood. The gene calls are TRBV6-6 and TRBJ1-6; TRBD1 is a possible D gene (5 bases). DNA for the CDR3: TGTGCCAGCAGTTACAAGAGGGTAGGGGATGGAAATTCACCCCTCCACTTT. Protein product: CASSYKRVGDGNSPLHF.